The 9 T cell receptor beta chains reported below all come from one sample, sequenced in a study of graft-versus-host responses after intestinal transplantation. Their recognized antigens are unknown. The repertoire was sequenced with immunoSEQ multiplex PCR; TCRdb's copy has only in-frame clones and lacks some. This table has approximately 100,000 clones, 80% to 95% appearing once. The specimen comprised unstimulated CD8+ T cells sorted from spleen or lymph node cells, sampled before intestinal transplant. The receptors stem from a human donor who received an intestinal transplant.

Worth noting for this clone: Other DNA variants within this sample encode the same CDR3. J is TRBJ2-7 and V is TRBV11-2, with a weak D call TRBD2 (6 bases). V shed 3 bases and J shed 3 bases, with 9 bases lying between them. This CDR3 is built from 13 residues. Germline V gives CDR1 SGHAT, CDR2 FQNNGV. The CDR3 sequence is CASSLGGVYEQYF. CDR3 bases: TGTGCCAGCAGCTTGGGGGGTGTCTACGAGCAGTACTTC.

This chain connects TRBV18 to TRBJ2-1; D is uncertain. CDR1 and CDR2 (germline): KGHSH, LQKENI. CDR3 length: 17 residues. The V end was cut by 2 bases, the J end by 2 bases, with 16 bases between. The CDR3 nucleotides read TGTGCCAGCTCACCAAGGAGCGAGAAAGGCCCCTACAATGAGCAGTTCTTC. Its translation: CASSPRSEKGPYNEQFF. Filled out from reference TRBV18 and TRBJ2-1, the complete variable domain reads NAGVMQNPRHLVRRRGQEARLRCSPMKGHSHVYWYRQLPEEGLKFMVYLQKENIIDESGMPKERFSAEFPKEGPSILRIQQVVRGDSAAYFCASSPRSEKGPYNEQFFGPGTRLTVL.

This chain joins TRBV7-8 and TRBJ1-2, with D possibly TRBD1 on 6 matching bases. The germline V gene has CDR1 SGHVS and CDR2 FQNEAQ. V lost 4 bases and J 4 bases, leaving 10 bases between the germline ends. The CDR3 has 13 residues. CDR3 in DNA: TGTGCCAGCAGCTACGGACAGTCCTATGGCTACACCTTC. It translates to CASSYGQSYGYTF.

J is TRBJ1-5 and V is TRBV6-5; 7 nucleotides line up with TRBD1. The CDR3 runs 14 residues. Germline assignment: CDR1 MNHEY and CDR2 SVGAGI. J was trimmed by 6 bases and V by 3 bases; bases with no gene match: 5. The CDR3 DNA reads as TGTGCCAGCAGTTATGCGCAGGGGGGTCAGCCCCAGCATTTT. This translates into CASSYAQGGQPQHF.

This clone was detected a few times. This chain links TRBV5-1 with TRBJ2-7, with 10 bases lining up with TRBD1. Germline V gene data show CDR1 as SGHRS and CDR2 as YFSETQ. There are 16 residues in the CDR3. V lost 0 bases to trimming and J lost 0 bases; unmatched junction nucleotides: 3. The CDR3, as DNA: TGCGCCAGCAGCTTGGGACAGGGGGCCTTCTCCTACGAGCAGTACTTC. Residues: CASSLGQGAFSYEQYF. Drawing the rest from reference TRBV5-1 and TRBJ2-7, the complete variable domain is KAGVTQTPRYLIKTRGQQVTLSCSPISGHRSVSWYQQTPGQGLQFLFEYFSETQRNKGNFPGRFSGRQFSNSRSEMNVSTLELGDSALYLCASSLGQGAFSYEQYFGPGTRLTVT.

The chain is built from TRBV6-5 and TRBJ2-5; a possible D gene is TRBD2 (6 bases). The germline V and J ends were trimmed by 6 bases and 5 bases, with 19 bases remaining between them. Looked up from germline, CDR1 is MNHEY and CDR2 is SVGAGI. CDR3 length equals 15 residues. The CDR3 here is CASRPGGISGETQYF. Here the CDR3 DNA reads TGTGCCAGCAGGCCCGGCGGGATCAGCGGGGAGACCCAGTACTTC.

The CDR3 protein is CASSASRETANTEAFF. CDR3 nucleotides: TGTGCCAGCAGCGCCTCCCGCGAGACTGCCAACACTGAAGCTTTCTTT. This sequence joins TRBV9 and TRBJ1-1; D uncertain. This CDR3 has 16 residues. CDR1 and CDR2 (germline): SGDLS, YYNGEE. The V end was cut by 3 bases, the J end by 2 bases, with 17 bases between.

This chain uses TRBV7-9 with TRBJ2-7; D not resolved. Deletions cut 5 bases from V and 3 bases from J, with 11 bases between. Germline lookup yields CDR1 SEHNR and CDR2 FQNEAQ (reference sequence). The CDR3 is 13 amino acids. The CDR3 DNA is TGTGCCAGCAGCGGAGACGAGAACTACGAGCAGTACTTC. The encoded protein is CASSGDENYEQYF.

This chain connects TRBV19 to TRBJ2-1, with 9 bases lining up with TRBD2. V gave up 7 bases and J gave up 9 bases; unmatched junction bases: 13. The CDR3 has 15 amino acids. The germline V gene has CDR1 LNHDA and CDR2 SQIVND (reference sequence). The CDR3 nucleotides are TGTGCCAGTACCGCGGCTAGCGGGGTGGGTAGTGAGCAGTTCTTC. Its translation: CASTAASGVGSEQFF.